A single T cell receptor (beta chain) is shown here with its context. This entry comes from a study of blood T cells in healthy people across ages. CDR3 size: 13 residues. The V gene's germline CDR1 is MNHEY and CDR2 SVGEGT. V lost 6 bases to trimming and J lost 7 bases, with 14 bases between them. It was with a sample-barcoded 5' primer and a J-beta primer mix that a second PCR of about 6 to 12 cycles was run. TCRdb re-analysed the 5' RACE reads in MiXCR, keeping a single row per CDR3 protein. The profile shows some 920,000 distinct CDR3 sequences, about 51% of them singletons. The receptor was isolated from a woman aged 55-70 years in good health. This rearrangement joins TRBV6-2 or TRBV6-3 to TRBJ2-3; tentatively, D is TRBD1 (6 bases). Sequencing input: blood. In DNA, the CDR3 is TGTGCCAGCAGGAGGGGGTACGCTAATACGCAGTATTTT. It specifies CASRRGYANTQYF.